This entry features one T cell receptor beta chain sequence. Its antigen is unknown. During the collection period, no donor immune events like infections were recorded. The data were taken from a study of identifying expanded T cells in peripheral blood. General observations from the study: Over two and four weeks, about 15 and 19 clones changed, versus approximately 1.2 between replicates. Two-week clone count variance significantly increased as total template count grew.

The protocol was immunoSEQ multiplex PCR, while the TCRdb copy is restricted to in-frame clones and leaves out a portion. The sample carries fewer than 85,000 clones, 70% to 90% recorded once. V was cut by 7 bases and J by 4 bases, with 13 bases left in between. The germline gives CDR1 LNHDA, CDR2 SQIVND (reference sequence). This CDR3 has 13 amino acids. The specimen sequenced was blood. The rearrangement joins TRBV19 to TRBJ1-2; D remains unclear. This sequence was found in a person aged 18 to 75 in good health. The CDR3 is CASKRDGSYGYTF. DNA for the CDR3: TGTGCCAGTAAACGGGATGGGAGCTATGGCTACACCTTC.